A selection of T cell receptor beta chains follows, all from one sample in a study of neurological immune-mediated disorders. TCRdb reprocessed the 5' RACE reads via MiXCR and lists one record per CDR3 protein. The sample consists of about 55,000 distinct CDR3 sequences, around 4% of them appearing once. Specimen: PBMCs. The receptors derive from a man under 40 with multiple sclerosis. Each CDR3 is given with its conserved first and last residue. The order of the fields is D gene, V gene, J gene, clone size, CDR3 protein, CDR3 DNA. A D gene is named only where the DNA matches it firmly. The size entry is marked missing in some rows and otherwise reads once, few, many or a size class.

>NA|TRBV11-3|TRBJ2-2|many
CASSLEVPGELFF
TGTGCCAGCAGCTTAGAAGTCCCCGGGGAGCTGTTTTTT
>NA|TRBV28|TRBJ2-3|many
CASSLISTDTQYF
TGTGCCAGCAGTTTAATTAGCACAGATACGCAGTATTTT
>NA|TRBV15|TRBJ1-4|many
CATSVGSNNEKLFF
TGTGCCACCAGCGTGGGTTCCAATAATGAAAAACTGTTTTTT
>NA|TRBV20-1|TRBJ2-3|many
CSAWERSDTQYF
TGCAGTGCGTGGGAGAGGTCAGATACGCAGTATTTT
>NA|TRBV14|TRBJ1-4|many
CASSQRAGVNEKLFF
TGTGCCAGCAGCCAGAGAGCAGGGGTGAATGAAAAACTGTTTTTT
>NA|TRBV29-1|TRBJ2-1|many
CSVEARGAGEQFF
TGCAGCGTTGAGGCAAGGGGGGCGGGTGAGCAGTTCTTC
>TRBD1|TRBV3-1|TRBJ2-7|NA
CASSQRGTAYEQYF
TGTGCCAGCAGCCAGAGGGGGACAGCCTACGAGCAGTACTTC
>TRBD2|TRBV20-1|TRBJ2-1|NA
CSARIAGGSYNEQFF
TGCAGTGCCAGAATAGCGGGGGGGAGCTACAATGAGCAGTTCTTC
>NA|TRBV7-2|TRBJ2-3|NA
CASSLRVAGTDTQYF
TGTGCCAGCAGCTTACGGGTAGCAGGCACAGATACGCAGTATTTT
>NA|TRBV20-1|TRBJ2-5|many
CSAIREPPIETQYF
TGCAGTGCTATACGGGAGCCCCCTATAGAGACCCAGTACTTC
>NA|TRBV5-1|TRBJ2-6|many
CASSLDSSGANVLTF
TGCGCCAGCAGCCTCGACAGCTCTGGGGCCAACGTCCTGACTTTC
>TRBD1|TRBV5-1|TRBJ2-7|many
CASSLGLGQGTDYEQYF
TGCGCCAGCAGCTTGGGGCTTGGACAGGGGACCGACTACGAGCAGTACTTC
>NA|TRBV20-1|TRBJ1-1|many
CSARQNTEAFF
TGCAGTGCTAGACAGAACACTGAAGCTTTCTTT
>NA|TRBV5-1|TRBJ2-7|many
CASRGEGEQYF
TGCGCCAGCAGGGGGGAAGGCGAGCAGTACTTC
>TRBD2|TRBV6-1|TRBJ2-7|many
CASLLAGVLEQYF
TGTGCCAGCCTACTAGCGGGAGTCCTCGAGCAGTACTTC
>TRBD1|TRBV7-9|TRBJ2-2|many
CASSAGQGEGNTGELFF
TGTGCCAGCAGCGCCGGACAGGGGGAAGGGAACACCGGGGAGCTGTTTTTT
>TRBD1|TRBV6-1|TRBJ1-1|many
CASSGQGTTSEAFF
TGTGCCAGCAGTGGACAGGGGACGACTAGTGAAGCTTTCTTT
>TRBD1|TRBV14|TRBJ1-4|many
CASSQEQGAAEKLFF
TGTGCCAGCAGCCAAGAACAGGGGGCGGCTGAAAAACTGTTTTTT
>TRBD2|TRBV10-3|TRBJ2-1|many
CAISESSGTSGAGNEQFF
TGTGCCATCAGTGAGTCGAGCGGGACTAGCGGGGCCGGCAATGAGCAGTTCTTC
>NA|TRBV18|TRBJ2-5|many
CASSPPGETQYF
TGTGCCAGCTCACCACCCGGAGAGACCCAGTACTTC
>TRBD1|TRBV12-3/TRBV12-4|TRBJ1-5|many
CASTMDRRSNQPQHF
TGTGCCAGCACCATGGACAGGCGTAGCAATCAGCCCCAGCATTTT
>NA|TRBV5-1|TRBJ1-1|many
CASSLGGMNTEAFF
TGTGCCAGCAGCTTAGGAGGGATGAACACTGAAGCTTTCTTT
>TRBD2|TRBV2|TRBJ2-3|few
CASSGPSGDLTDTQYF
TGTGCCAGCAGTGGCCCTAGCGGGGATTTGACAGATACGCAGTATTTT
>TRBD2|TRBV28|TRBJ2-7|many
CASSSIAGDLSYEQYF
TGTGCCAGCAGTTCGATAGCGGGAGACCTCTCCTACGAGCAGTACTTC
>NA|TRBV5-1|TRBJ2-7|many
CASSYLEGESYEQYF
TGCGCCAGCAGCTACTTAGAGGGGGAATCCTACGAGCAGTACTTC
>TRBD1|TRBV12-3/TRBV12-4|TRBJ1-1|many
CASSLTQGAKAFF
TGTGCCAGCAGTCTTACACAGGGGGCGAAAGCTTTCTTT
>NA|TRBV18|TRBJ1-5|few
CASSPQGDQPQHF
TGTGCCAGCTCACCACAGGGGGATCAGCCCCAGCATTTT
>NA|TRBV5-5|TRBJ2-7|many
CASSGGTSFYEQYF
TGTGCCAGCAGCGGGGGGACTTCTTTCTACGAGCAGTACTTC
>NA|TRBV7-8|TRBJ2-2|many
CASSGGTYFTGELFF
TGTGCCAGCAGCGGCGGGACATACTTCACCGGGGAGCTGTTTTTT
>TRBD2|TRBV9|TRBJ2-1|many
CASSLAGGPYNEQFF
TGTGCCAGCAGTTTAGCGGGAGGACCCTACAATGAGCAGTTCTTC
>NA|TRBV28|TRBJ2-1|many
CASSPMWSGIDEQFF
TGTGCCAGCAGTCCCATGTGGAGTGGTATAGATGAGCAGTTCTTC
>NA|TRBV5-1|TRBJ2-1|many
CASRPGTVDNEQFF
TGCGCCAGCAGACCAGGGACGGTAGACAATGAGCAGTTCTTC
>TRBD1|TRBV7-9|TRBJ1-2|many
CASSPQGGLVYGYTF
TGTGCCAGCAGCCCGCAGGGGGGCCTTGTCTATGGCTACACCTTC
>TRBD1|TRBV7-8|TRBJ1-1|NA
CASSLQGELRTEAFF
TGTGCCAGCAGCTTACAGGGGGAATTGAGGACTGAAGCTTTCTTT
>NA|TRBV28|TRBJ1-2|many
CASSRAGAGGYTF
TGTGCCAGCAGTCGAGCAGGGGCCGGTGGCTACACCTTC
>TRBD1|TRBV3-1|TRBJ1-2|many
CASSLQGALGGYTF
TGTGCCAGCAGCTTACAGGGGGCTCTTGGTGGCTACACCTTC
>NA|TRBV27|TRBJ1-1|many
CASSFTWMNTEAFF
TGTGCCAGCAGTTTCACGTGGATGAACACTGAAGCTTTCTTT
>NA|TRBV29-1|TRBJ2-7|many
CSAMKQISYEQYF
TGCAGCGCCATGAAACAGATCTCCTACGAGCAGTACTTC
>NA|TRBV21-1|TRBJ1-4|many
CASSKGTDEKLFF
TGTGCCAGCAGCAAAGGGACGGACGAAAAACTGTTTTTT
>NA|TRBV29-1|TRBJ2-7|many
CSAEGGSPGYEQYF
TGCAGCGCTGAAGGAGGATCCCCAGGCTACGAGCAGTACTTC
>NA|TRBV7-9|TRBJ1-1|many
CASVSLNTEAFF
TGTGCCAGCGTATCCCTGAACACTGAAGCTTTCTTT
>NA|TRBV12-3/TRBV12-4|TRBJ1-3|many
CASSPDSFSGNTIYF
TGTGCCAGCAGTCCTGACAGCTTCTCTGGAAACACCATATATTTT
>NA|TRBV9|TRBJ1-1|few
CTSSHSPREPLNAFF
TGTACCAGCAGCCACAGCCCCCGGGAGCCTCTAAATGCTTTCTTT
>TRBD1|TRBV5-1|TRBJ2-7|many
CASSLDGQGREQYF
TGCGCCAGCAGCTTGGATGGACAGGGGAGGGAGCAGTACTTC
>NA|TRBV3-1|TRBJ1-3|NA
CASSQVTLPGNTIYF
TGTGCCAGCAGCCAAGTGACCCTTCCTGGAAACACCATATATTTT
>TRBD2|TRBV11-2|TRBJ2-1|many
CASSSRLAGLNEQFF
TGTGCCAGCAGCTCCCGACTAGCGGGGTTGAATGAGCAGTTCTTC
>TRBD2|TRBV6-5|TRBJ2-3|NA
CASRGTSGGRSDTQYF
TGTGCCAGCAGGGGGACTAGCGGGGGTAGGTCGGATACGCAGTATTTT
>TRBD2|TRBV7-9|TRBJ2-1|many
CASSSSGSRYNEQFF
TGTGCCAGCAGCTCAAGCGGGAGTCGCTACAATGAGCAGTTCTTC
>TRBD2|TRBV12-3/TRBV12-4|TRBJ2-3|many
CASSLTGGDTQYF
TGTGCCAGCAGTTTGACGGGGGGAGATACGCAGTATTTT
>NA|TRBV5-1|TRBJ2-5|many
CASSRSTLQETQYF
TGCGCCAGCAGCAGATCGACACTCCAAGAGACCCAGTACTTC
>NA|TRBV5-1|TRBJ1-1|many
CASREPMNTEAFF
TGCGCCAGTAGGGAACCCATGAACACTGAAGCTTTCTTT
>NA|TRBV12-3/TRBV12-4|TRBJ1-1|many
CASSLAGVGYTEAFF
TGTGCCAGCAGTTTAGCGGGGGTGGGTTACACTGAAGCTTTCTTT
>NA|TRBV20-1|TRBJ2-3|many
CSARESEAGEDTQYF
TGCAGTGCTAGAGAATCCGAGGCAGGGGAGGATACGCAGTATTTT
>TRBD1|TRBV20-1|TRBJ2-1|many
CSARDEGQGVFEQFF
TGCAGTGCTAGAGATGAGGGACAGGGGGTATTCGAGCAGTTCTTC
>TRBD2|TRBV7-8|TRBJ2-7|many
CASSLLGATSPIYEQYF
TGTGCCAGCAGCTTATTAGGGGCGACTAGCCCGATCTACGAGCAGTACTTC